A selection of T cell receptor beta chains follows, all from one sample in a study of CD8 T cells in Susac syndrome. Each CDR3 protein is one row after TCRdb ran MiXCR on the immunoSEQ multiplex PCR reads. The table records approximately 280,000 distinct CDR3 sequences, more than 75% of them present only once. The sample comprised CD8+ T cells from PBMCs. The receptors were gathered from a human donor with multiple sclerosis. Both conserved end residues are part of each CDR3. Each record gives: clone size, D gene, J gene, V gene, CDR3 protein, CDR3 DNA. D genes are given only for firm matches. Clone size, where shown, is once, few, many, or a class for clones that have expanded.

NA NA TRBJ2-7 TRBV15 CATSLRERDYEQYF TGTGCCACCAGCCTCCGGGAGAGGGACTACGAGCAGTACTTC
NA TRBD2 TRBJ2-1 TRBV27 CASSLIGRYNEQFF TGTGCCAGCAGTTTAATCGGGAGGTACAATGAGCAGTTCTTC
NA TRBD2 TRBJ2-1 TRBV5-6 CASKNGLAGASEQFF TGTGCCAGCAAGAACGGACTAGCGGGAGCAAGTGAGCAGTTCTTC
NA NA TRBJ1-1 TRBV27 CASRPGNTEAFF TGTGCCAGTCGACCGGGAAATACTGAAGCTTTCTTT
NA NA TRBJ2-5 TRBV7-9 CASRAAETQYF TGTGCCAGCAGGGCCGCAGAGACCCAGTACTTC
NA NA TRBJ1-1 TRBV28 CASSPPPRGVNTEAFF TGTGCCAGCAGTCCACCCCCTCGGGGAGTAAACACTGAAGCTTTCTTT
NA NA TRBJ2-3 TRBV28 CASGAGTDTQYF TGTGCCAGCGGGGCGGGGACAGATACGCAGTATTTT
NA NA TRBJ2-7 TRBV12-3/TRBV12-4 CASSPTVYEQYF TGTGCCAGCAGTCCGACCGTTTACGAGCAGTACTTC
NA NA TRBJ1-2 TRBV21-1 CASKDREIDYGYTF TGTGCCAGCAAAGACAGGGAAATCGACTATGGCTACACCTTC
once NA TRBJ1-5 TRBV2 CASRGRNQPQHF TGTGCCAGCAGGGGTCGGAATCAGCCCCAGCATTTT
NA NA TRBJ1-3 TRBV10-3 CAIMTTRGNENTIYF TGTGCCATCATGACGACTCGGGGGAACGAAAACACCATATATTTT
NA TRBD1 TRBJ2-7 TRBV7-9 CASSPRQGSSYEQYF TGTGCCAGCAGCCCCCGACAGGGAAGCTCCTACGAGCAGTACTTC